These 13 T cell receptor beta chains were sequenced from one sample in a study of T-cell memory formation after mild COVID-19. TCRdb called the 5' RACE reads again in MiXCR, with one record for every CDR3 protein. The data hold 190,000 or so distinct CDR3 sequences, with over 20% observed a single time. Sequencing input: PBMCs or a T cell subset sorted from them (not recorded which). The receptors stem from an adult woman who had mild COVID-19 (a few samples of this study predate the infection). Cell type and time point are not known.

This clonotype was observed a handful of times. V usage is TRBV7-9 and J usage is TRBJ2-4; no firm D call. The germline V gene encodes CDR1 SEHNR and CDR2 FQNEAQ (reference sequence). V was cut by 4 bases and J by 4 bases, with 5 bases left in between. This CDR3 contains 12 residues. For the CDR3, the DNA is TGTGCCAGCAGCTCAGGAAAAAACATTCAGTACTTC. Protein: CASSSGKNIQYF.

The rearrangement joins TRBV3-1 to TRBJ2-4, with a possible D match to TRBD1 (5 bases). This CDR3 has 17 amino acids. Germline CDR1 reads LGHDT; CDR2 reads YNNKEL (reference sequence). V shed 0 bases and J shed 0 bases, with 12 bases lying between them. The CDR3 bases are TGTGCCAGCAGCCAAGAAGATGGGGCAAAAGCCAAAAACATTCAGTACTTC. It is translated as CASSQEDGAKAKNIQYF.

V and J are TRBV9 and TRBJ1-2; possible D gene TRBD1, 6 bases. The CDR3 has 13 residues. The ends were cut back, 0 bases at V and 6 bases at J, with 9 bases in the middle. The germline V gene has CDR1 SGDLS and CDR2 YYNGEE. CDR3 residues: CASSVAAGDGYTF. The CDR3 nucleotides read TGTGCCAGCAGCGTAGCGGCAGGGGATGGCTACACCTTC.

CDR3: CASSELAGAGEQYF. The CDR3 region has the DNA TGCGCCAGCAGTGAGCTAGCGGGAGCCGGCGAGCAGTACTTC. The rearrangement uses TRBV10-2 and TRBJ2-7; 10 positions agree with TRBD2. The V gene's germline CDR1 is WSHSY and CDR2 SAAADI. The CDR3 totals 14 residues. Trimming cost V 2 bases and J 6 bases; bases outside gene matches: 4.

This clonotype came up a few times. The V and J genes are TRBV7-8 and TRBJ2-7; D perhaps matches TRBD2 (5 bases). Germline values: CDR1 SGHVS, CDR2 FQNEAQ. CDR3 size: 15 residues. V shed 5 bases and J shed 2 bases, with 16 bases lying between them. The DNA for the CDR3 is TGTGCCAGCAGCCCCCTGTTCGGGATTACCTACGAGCAGTACTTC. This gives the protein CASSPLFGITYEQYF.

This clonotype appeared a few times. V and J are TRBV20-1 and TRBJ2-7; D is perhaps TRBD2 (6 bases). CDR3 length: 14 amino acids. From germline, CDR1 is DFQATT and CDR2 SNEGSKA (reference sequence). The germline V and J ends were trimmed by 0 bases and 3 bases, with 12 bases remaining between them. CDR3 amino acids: CSARDGDSVYEQYF. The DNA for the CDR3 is TGCAGTGCTAGAGATGGGGACTCGGTCTACGAGCAGTACTTC.

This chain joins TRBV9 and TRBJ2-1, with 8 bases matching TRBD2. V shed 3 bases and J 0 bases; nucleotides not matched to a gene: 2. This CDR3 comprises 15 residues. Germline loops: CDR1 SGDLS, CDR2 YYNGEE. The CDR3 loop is CASSGSGVSYNEQFF. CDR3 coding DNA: TGTGCCAGCAGCGGTAGCGGGGTCTCCTACAATGAGCAGTTCTTC.

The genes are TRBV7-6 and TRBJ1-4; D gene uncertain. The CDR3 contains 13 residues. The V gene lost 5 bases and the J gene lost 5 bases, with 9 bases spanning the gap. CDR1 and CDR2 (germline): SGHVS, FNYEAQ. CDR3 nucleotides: TGTGCCAGCAGCCCAGACACCAATGAAAAACTGTTTTTT. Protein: CASSPDTNEKLFF.

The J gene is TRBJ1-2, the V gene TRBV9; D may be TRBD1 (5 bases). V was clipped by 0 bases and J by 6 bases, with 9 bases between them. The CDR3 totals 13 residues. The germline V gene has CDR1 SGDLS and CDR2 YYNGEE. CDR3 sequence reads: CASSVGRGDGYTF. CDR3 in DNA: TGTGCCAGCAGCGTAGGTCGAGGGGATGGCTACACCTTC.

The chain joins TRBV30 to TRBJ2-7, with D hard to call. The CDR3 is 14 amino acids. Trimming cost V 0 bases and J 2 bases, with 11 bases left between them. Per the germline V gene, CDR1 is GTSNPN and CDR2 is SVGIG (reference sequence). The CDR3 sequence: CAWSVQGQPYEQYF. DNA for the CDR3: TGTGCCTGGAGTGTACAAGGGCAACCCTACGAGCAGTACTTC.

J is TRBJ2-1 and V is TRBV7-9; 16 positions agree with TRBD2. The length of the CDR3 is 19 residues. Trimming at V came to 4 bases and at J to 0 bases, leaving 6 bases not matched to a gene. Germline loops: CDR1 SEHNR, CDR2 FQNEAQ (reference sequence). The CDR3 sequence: CASSSGLAGGPSSYNEQFF. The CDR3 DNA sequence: TGTGCCAGCAGCTCGGGACTAGCGGGGGGGCCAAGCTCCTACAATGAGCAGTTCTTC. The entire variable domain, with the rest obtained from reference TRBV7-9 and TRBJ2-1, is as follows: DTGVSQNPRHKITKRGQNVTFRCDPISEHNRLYWYRQTLGQGPEFLTYFQNEAQLEKSRLLSDRFSAERPKGSFSTLEIQRTEQGDSAMYLCASSSGLAGGPSSYNEQFFGPGTRLTVL.

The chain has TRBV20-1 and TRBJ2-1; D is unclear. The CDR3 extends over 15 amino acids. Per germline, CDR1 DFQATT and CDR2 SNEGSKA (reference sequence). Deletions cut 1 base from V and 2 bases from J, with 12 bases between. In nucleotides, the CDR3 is TGCAGTGCTAGAGTGGACCACAAGCCCTACAATGAGCAGTTCTTC. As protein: CSARVDHKPYNEQFF.

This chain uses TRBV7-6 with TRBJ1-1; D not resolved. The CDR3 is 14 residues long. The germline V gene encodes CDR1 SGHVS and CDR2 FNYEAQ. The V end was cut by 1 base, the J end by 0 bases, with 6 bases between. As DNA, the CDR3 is TGTGCCAGCAGCTTAGATTGGGTGAACACTGAAGCTTTCTTT. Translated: CASSLDWVNTEAFF.